The entry that follows covers one T cell receptor (beta chain) sequence. This record comes from a study of shared clonotypes between healthy human individuals. The trim removed 6 bases at V and 0 bases at J, leaving 4 bases unmatched. Germline lookup yields CDR1 SGHNT and CDR2 YENEEA. The CDR3 consists of 15 residues. Clones were read by immunoSEQ multiplex PCR, and TCRdb kept only the in-frame ones, dropping some. The sample carries over 150,000 clones, roughly 70% recorded once. The V and J genes are TRBV11-3 and TRBJ2-2; TRBD2 matches at 7 bases. Sequencing was carried out using memory CD4+ T cells sorted from blood. The subset was: CD45RA-negative fraction. The receptor was isolated from a man aged 25-45 years in good health. CDR3 sequence (DNA): TGTGCCAGCAGTGTCGGACTAGCGAACACCGGGGAGCTGTTTTTT. This encodes CASSVGLANTGELFF.